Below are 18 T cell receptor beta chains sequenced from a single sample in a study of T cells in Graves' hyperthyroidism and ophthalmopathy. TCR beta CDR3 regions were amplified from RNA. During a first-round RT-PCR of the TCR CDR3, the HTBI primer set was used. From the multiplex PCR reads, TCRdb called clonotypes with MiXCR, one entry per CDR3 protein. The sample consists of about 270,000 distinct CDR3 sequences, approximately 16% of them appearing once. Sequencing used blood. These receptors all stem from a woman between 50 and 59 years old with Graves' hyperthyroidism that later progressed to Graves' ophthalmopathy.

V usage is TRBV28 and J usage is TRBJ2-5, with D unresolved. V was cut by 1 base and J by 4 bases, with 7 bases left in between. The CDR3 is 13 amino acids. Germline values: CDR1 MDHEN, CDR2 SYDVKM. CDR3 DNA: TGTGCCAGCAGTTTATCGAGAATAGAGACCCAGTACTTC. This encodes CASSLSRIETQYF.

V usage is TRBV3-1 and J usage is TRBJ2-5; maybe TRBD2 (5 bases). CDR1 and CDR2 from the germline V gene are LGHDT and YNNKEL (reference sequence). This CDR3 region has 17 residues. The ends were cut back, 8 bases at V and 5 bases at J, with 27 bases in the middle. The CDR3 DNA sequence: TGTGCCAGCGAAAGTATAGACCGGGGAAAGAGCCGGGAGACCCAGTACTTC. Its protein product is CASESIDRGKSRETQYF.

The DNA of the CDR3 is TGCAGTGCTAGGACCTCGACAGGGGGCGCATCTAATGAAAAACTGTTTTTT. This gives the protein CSARTSTGGASNEKLFF. This chain connects TRBV20-1 to TRBJ1-4; 10 bases agree with TRBD1. V trimming: 3 bases; J trimming: 3 bases; junction bases outside the gene matches: 10. Germline CDR1 reads DFQATT; CDR2 reads SNEGSKA (reference sequence). This CDR3 comprises 17 residues.

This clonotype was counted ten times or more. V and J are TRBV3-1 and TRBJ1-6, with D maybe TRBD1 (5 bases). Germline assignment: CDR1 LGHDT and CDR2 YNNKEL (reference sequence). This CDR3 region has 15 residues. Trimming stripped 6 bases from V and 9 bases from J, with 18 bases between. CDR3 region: CASSLPGTLGSPLHF. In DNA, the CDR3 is TGTGCCAGCAGTTTGCCCGGGACGCTTGGTTCACCCCTCCACTTT.

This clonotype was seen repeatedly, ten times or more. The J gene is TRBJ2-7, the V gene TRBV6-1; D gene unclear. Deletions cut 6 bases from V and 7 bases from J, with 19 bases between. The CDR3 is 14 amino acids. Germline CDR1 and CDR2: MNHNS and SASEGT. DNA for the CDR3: TGTGCCAGCAGCTCCCCCCACACGGCTGGGGAGCAGTACTTC. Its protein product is CASSSPHTAGEQYF.

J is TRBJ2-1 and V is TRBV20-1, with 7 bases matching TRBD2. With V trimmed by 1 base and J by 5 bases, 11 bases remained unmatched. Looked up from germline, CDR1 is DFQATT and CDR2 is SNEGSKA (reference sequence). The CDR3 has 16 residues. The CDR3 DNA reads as TGCAGTGCTAGAGGTTCGTTTTACGGGAGGCACAATGAGCAGTTCTTC. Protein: CSARGSFYGRHNEQFF.

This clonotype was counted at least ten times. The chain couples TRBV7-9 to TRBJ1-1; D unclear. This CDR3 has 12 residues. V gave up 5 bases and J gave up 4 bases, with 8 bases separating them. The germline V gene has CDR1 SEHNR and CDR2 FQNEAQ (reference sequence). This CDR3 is CASSPEGTEAFF. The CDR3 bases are TGTGCCAGCAGCCCCGAGGGCACTGAAGCTTTCTTT.

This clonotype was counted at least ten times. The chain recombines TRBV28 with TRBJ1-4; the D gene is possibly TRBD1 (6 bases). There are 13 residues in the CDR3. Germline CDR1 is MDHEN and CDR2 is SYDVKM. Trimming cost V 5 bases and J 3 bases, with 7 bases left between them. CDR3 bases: TGTGCCAGCAGTAGGACAGCTAATGAAAAACTGTTTTTT. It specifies CASSRTANEKLFF.

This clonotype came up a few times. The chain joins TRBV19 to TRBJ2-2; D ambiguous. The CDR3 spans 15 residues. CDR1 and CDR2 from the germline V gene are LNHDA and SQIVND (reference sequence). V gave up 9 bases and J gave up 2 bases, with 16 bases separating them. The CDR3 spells CASQTGSTNTGELFF. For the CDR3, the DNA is TGTGCCAGCCAAACGGGTAGCACTAACACCGGGGAGCTGTTTTTT.

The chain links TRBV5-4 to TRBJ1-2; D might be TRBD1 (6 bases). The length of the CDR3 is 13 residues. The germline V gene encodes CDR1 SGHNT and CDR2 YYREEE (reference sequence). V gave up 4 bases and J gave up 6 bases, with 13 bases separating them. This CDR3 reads CASSLDRSNGYTF. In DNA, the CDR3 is TGTGCCAGCAGCCTAGACAGGAGTAATGGCTACACCTTC.

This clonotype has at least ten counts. Here the CDR3 DNA reads TGTGCCACCTCGACTAGCTCCTACAATGAGCAGTTCTTC. Its protein is CATSTSSYNEQFF. This chain connects TRBV28 to TRBJ2-1; the D gene is possibly TRBD2 (6 bases). Germline V gene data show CDR1 as MDHEN and CDR2 as SYDVKM. The CDR3 is made up of 13 amino acids. The V gene lost 10 bases and the J gene lost 0 bases, with 10 bases spanning the gap.

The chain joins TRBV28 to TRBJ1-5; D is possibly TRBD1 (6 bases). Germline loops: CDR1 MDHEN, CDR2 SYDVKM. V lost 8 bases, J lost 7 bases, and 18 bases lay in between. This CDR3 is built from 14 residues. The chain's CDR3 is CASFTGGAQQPQHF. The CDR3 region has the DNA TGTGCCAGCTTCACTGGGGGGGCGCAGCAGCCCCAGCATTTT.

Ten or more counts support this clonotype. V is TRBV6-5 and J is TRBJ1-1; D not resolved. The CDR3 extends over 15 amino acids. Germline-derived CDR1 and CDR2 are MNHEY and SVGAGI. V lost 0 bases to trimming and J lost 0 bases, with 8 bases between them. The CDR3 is CASSYSRHLNTEAFF. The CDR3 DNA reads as TGTGCCAGCAGTTACTCGCGGCACCTGAACACTGAAGCTTTCTTT.

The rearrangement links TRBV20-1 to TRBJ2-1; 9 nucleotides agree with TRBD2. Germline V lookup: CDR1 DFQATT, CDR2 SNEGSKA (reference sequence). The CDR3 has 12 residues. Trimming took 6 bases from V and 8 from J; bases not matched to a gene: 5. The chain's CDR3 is CSATLAGHEQFF. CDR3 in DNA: TGCAGTGCAACACTAGCGGGCCATGAGCAGTTCTTC.

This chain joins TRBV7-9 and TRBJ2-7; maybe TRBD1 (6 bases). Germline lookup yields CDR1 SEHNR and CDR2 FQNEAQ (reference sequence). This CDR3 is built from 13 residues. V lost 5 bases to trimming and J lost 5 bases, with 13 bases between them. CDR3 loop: CASSPEGVHEQYF. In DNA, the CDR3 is TGTGCCAGCAGCCCCGAGGGGGTTCACGAGCAGTACTTC.

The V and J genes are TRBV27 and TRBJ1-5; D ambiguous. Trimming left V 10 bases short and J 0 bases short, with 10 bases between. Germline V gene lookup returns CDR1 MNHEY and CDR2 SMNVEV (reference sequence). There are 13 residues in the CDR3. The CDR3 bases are TGTGCCACCCGACGGTATAGCAATCAGCCCCAGCATTTT. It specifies CATRRYSNQPQHF.

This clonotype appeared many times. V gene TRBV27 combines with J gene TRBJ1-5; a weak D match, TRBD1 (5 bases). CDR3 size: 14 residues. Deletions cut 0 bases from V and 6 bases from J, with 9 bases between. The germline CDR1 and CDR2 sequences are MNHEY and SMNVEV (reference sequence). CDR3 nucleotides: TGTGCCAGCAGTTTATCACGGGGGGGTCAGCCCCAGCATTTT. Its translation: CASSLSRGGQPQHF.

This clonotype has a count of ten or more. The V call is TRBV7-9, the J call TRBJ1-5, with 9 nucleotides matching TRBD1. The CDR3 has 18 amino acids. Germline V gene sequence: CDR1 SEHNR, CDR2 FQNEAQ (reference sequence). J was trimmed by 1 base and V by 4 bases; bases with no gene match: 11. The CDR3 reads CASSSTGQGPESNQPQHF. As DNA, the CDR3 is TGTGCCAGCAGCTCAACAGGACAGGGGCCAGAGAGCAATCAGCCCCAGCATTTT.